This is a list of T cell receptor beta chains from one sample in a study of blood T cells in healthy people across ages. TCRdb called the 5' RACE reads again in MiXCR, with one record for every CDR3 protein. The sample comprises 1.5 million to 1.9 million distinct CDR3 sequences, roughly 43% of which are singletons, and about 4% rests with the top ten. Sequencing was done on a sample of blood. Receptors originate from a woman between 18 and 29 years old in good health. CDR3s include the opening cysteine and the closing phenylalanine or tryptophan. D genes are given only for firm matches. Some rows have no size entry. The others give once, few or many, or a class for an expanded clone.

D	V	J	size	length	DNA	CDR3
TRBD1	TRBV27	TRBJ1-5	few	19	TGTGCCAGCAGGACCGGGACAGGGGGCAATTCCAGGGGCAATCAGCCCCAGCATTTT	CASRTGTGGNSRGNQPQHF
-	TRBV11-2	TRBJ2-1	-	16	TGTGCCAGCAGCCGGGCAGGACAGCGGGCATACAATGAGCAGTTCTTC	CASSRAGQRAYNEQFF
-	TRBV20-1	TRBJ2-5	few	12	TGCAGTGCTAGAGAAGATAAAGAGACCCAGTACTTC	CSAREDKETQYF
-	TRBV4-1	TRBJ2-3	few	13	TGCGCCAGCAGTAACCGGCCTTCAGATACGCAGTATTTT	CASSNRPSDTQYF
-	TRBV5-1	TRBJ2-6	few	12	TGCGCCAGCAGCTTGACCGCCAACGTCCTGACTTTC	CASSLTANVLTF
-	TRBV6-1	TRBJ2-7	-	16	TGTGCCAGCAGTGAATCTATCATCAGAACCTACAATGAGCAGTACTTC	CASSESIIRTYNEQYF
-	TRBV5-1	TRBJ2-1	-	15	TGCGCCAGCAGCCCACGGTCCGATAGGGACAATGAGCAGTTCTTC	CASSPRSDRDNEQFF
-	TRBV12-3/TRBV12-4	TRBJ2-5	-	14	TGTGCCAGCAGTTTCGGACTATCGCAAGAGACCCAGTACTTC	CASSFGLSQETQYF
-	TRBV12-3/TRBV12-4	TRBJ2-7	-	15	TGTGCCAGCAGTCTCCAGGGGAGAGGCTCCTACGAGCAGTACTTC	CASSLQGRGSYEQYF
-	TRBV6-1	TRBJ1-3	-	17	TGTGCCAGCAGTCCGGGACTGACTGCCCTCTCTGGAAACACCATATATTTT	CASSPGLTALSGNTIYF
-	TRBV19	TRBJ2-1	-	15	TGTGCCAGTACCCTCGACGGGGTCCCCTACAATGAGCAGTTCTTC	CASTLDGVPYNEQFF
-	TRBV6-2/TRBV6-3	TRBJ2-3	once	19	TGTGCCAGCAGTTACTCGATAGATCTCGACAAGGGACCCACAGATACGCAGTATTTT	CASSYSIDLDKGPTDTQYF
-	TRBV7-2	TRBJ1-5	-	16	TGTGCCAGCAGCTCTGGACATACCTATAGCAATCAGCCCCAGCATTTT	CASSSGHTYSNQPQHF
TRBD2	TRBV9	TRBJ2-3	few	14	TGTGCCAGCAGACGGGGGGAATTCACAGATACGCAGTATTTT	CASRRGEFTDTQYF
-	TRBV27	TRBJ2-6	few	12	TGTGCCAGCAGGGGAGGGGCCAACGTCCTGACTTTC	CASRGGANVLTF
-	TRBV6-1	TRBJ1-4	once	14	TGTGCCAGCAGTGGATCTACAACTAATGAAAAACTGTTTTTT	CASSGSTTNEKLFF
-	TRBV4-1	TRBJ1-1	few	13	TGCGCCAGAGGGGGGGGGCCGAACACTGAAGCTTTCTTT	CARGGGPNTEAFF
-	TRBV7-9	TRBJ1-1	few	13	TGTGCCAGCGGTCCAGGCGAGAACACTGAAGCTTTCTTT	CASGPGENTEAFF
TRBD1	TRBV3-1	TRBJ2-5	few	14	TGTGCCAGCAGCCAAAAGGGACAGGGAGCCGCGAAGTACTTC	CASSQKGQGAAKYF
-	TRBV9	TRBJ2-7	-	14	TGTGCCAGCAGCGTAGACACAGACATCTACGAGCAGTACTTC	CASSVDTDIYEQYF
-	TRBV7-9	TRBJ2-5	-	15	TGTGCCAGCAGCTTAGGGACAGAAAGACAAGAGACCCAGTACTTC	CASSLGTERQETQYF
TRBD2	TRBV9	TRBJ2-7	-	16	TGTGCCAGCAGCGCAGGTACAGGACTAGCCTCCTACGAGCAGTACTTC	CASSAGTGLASYEQYF
-	TRBV29-1	TRBJ2-2	few	16	TGCAGCGTTGTAGAGGACTCCAACGTATACACCGGGGAGCTGTTTTTT	CSVVEDSNVYTGELFF